What follows describes a single T cell receptor (beta chain). The data derive from a study of blood T cell repertoires in COVID-19. Repertoires were generated with immunoSEQ multiplex PCR, while TCRdb's copy carries only in-frame clones and drops some. This sample yields 250,000 to 300,000 clones, of which around 86% are seen a single time; about 1.7% belongs to the top ten. CDR1 is KGHSH and CDR2 is LQKENI in the germline V gene. The V segment lost 5 bases and the J segment 2 bases; nucleotides outside the gene matches: 4. This CDR3 contains 14 residues. The sequence was obtained from a woman aged 40-49 years who had recovered from COVID-19. This sequence joins TRBV18 and TRBJ2-7, with 9 bases matching TRBD1. The sequencing sample was made of PBMCs or T cells enriched from blood (not recorded which). The CDR3: CASSATGGAYEQYF. The CDR3 coding sequence is TGTGCCAGCTCAGCGACAGGGGGGGCCTACGAGCAGTACTTC.